Following are 23 T cell receptor beta chains from one sample sequenced in a study of T cell repertoires in cytomegalovirus infection. TCRdb fed the reads into MiXCR, producing one record per CDR3 protein. The sample records almost 500,000 distinct CDR3 sequences, 11% being singletons. The sequenced sample was PBMCs. These receptors originate from a human donor in good health (CMV status not recorded). Some clones in this sample may be carry-over from other donors' samples.

Turning to this clonotype: Just one base apart from a much larger clone, this may be a read error. J is TRBJ2-5 and V is TRBV24-1, with no clear D. Germline-derived CDR1 and CDR2 are KGHDR and SFDVKD. The V end lost 6 bases, the J end lost 2 bases, and 9 bases lay between the germline ends. This CDR3 comprises 13 residues. The CDR3 is CATSHLGQETQYF. CDR3 in DNA: TGTGCCACCAGTCATCTGGGGCAAGAGACCCAGTACTTC.

The chain uses TRBV18 and TRBJ1-2; TRBD1 might be the D (6 bases). V shed 8 bases and J shed 9 bases, with 22 bases lying between them. The CDR3 contains 14 residues. Germline V gene sequence: CDR1 KGHSH, CDR2 LQKENI. DNA for the CDR3: TGTGCCAGCCGTCGAGACCGGGACACCGGGAGCTACACCTTC. Its translation is CASRRDRDTGSYTF.

This clonotype was recorded only once. Germline is not matched at one junction end, which may reflect a read error. The chain employs TRBV20-1 and TRBJ2-1, with D unresolved. Germline CDR1 is DFQATT and CDR2 is SNEGSKA (reference sequence). The CDR3 consists of 11 residues. DNA of the CDR3: TGCTCGCATAGATCCTTCAATGAGCAGTTCTTC. This codes for CSHRSFNEQFF.

The chain carries TRBV5-1 and TRBJ2-1; 12 bases are shared with TRBD1. The CDR3 is 15 residues long. Trimming took 7 bases from V and 8 from J; bases not matched to a gene: 10. Germline-derived CDR1 and CDR2 are SGHRS and YFSETQ. The CDR3, as DNA: TGCGCCAGCCTCGAGGGGACAGGGGGCGGATATGAGCAGTTCTTC. Translated, it gives CASLEGTGGGYEQFF. The full variable domain, with the rest looked up from reference TRBV5-1 and TRBJ2-1, is KAGVTQTPRYLIKTRGQQVTLSCSPISGHRSVSWYQQTPGQGLQFLFEYFSETQRNKGNFPGRFSGRQFSNSRSEMNVSTLELGDSALYLCASLEGTGGGYEQFFGPGTRLTVL.

This clonotype was seen only a few times. This rearrangement joins TRBV5-1 to TRBJ2-7; D is uncertain. Looked up from germline, CDR1 is SGHRS and CDR2 is YFSETQ. This CDR3 contains 12 residues. Trimming cost V 1 base and J 5 bases, with 7 bases left between them. The CDR3 region has the DNA TGCGCCAGCAGCTTGACAACAGACGAGCAGTACTTC. It translates to CASSLTTDEQYF.

This clonotype was observed at least ten times. This chain uses TRBV28 with TRBJ1-2, with 11 bases aligning to TRBD1. V shed 5 bases, J shed 7 bases, and the junction held 12 bases outside the gene matches. The germline V gene has CDR1 MDHEN and CDR2 SYDVKM. The CDR3 is made up of 16 amino acids. The CDR3 spells CASSPLWTGGVSGYTF. The CDR3 region has the DNA TGTGCCAGCAGTCCCCTTTGGACAGGGGGCGTTTCTGGCTACACCTTC.

The chain couples TRBV20-1 to TRBJ2-7; 8 nucleotides line up with TRBD1. The germline CDR1 and CDR2 sequences are DFQATT and SNEGSKA (reference sequence). V gave up 5 bases and J gave up 0 bases; unmatched junction bases: 3. This CDR3 is 13 amino acids long. CDR3 region: CSAPDRASYEQYF. The CDR3, as DNA: TGCAGTGCTCCGGACAGGGCCTCCTACGAGCAGTACTTC.

The V and J genes are TRBV5-1 and TRBJ2-1; 8 positions match TRBD1. This CDR3 has 14 residues. Germline V gene lookup returns CDR1 SGHRS and CDR2 YFSETQ. V dropped 4 bases and J dropped 8; count of bases not matched to a gene: 8. The CDR3 loop reads CASSPGQVWDEQFF. The CDR3 nucleotides read TGCGCCAGCAGCCCGGGACAGGTATGGGATGAGCAGTTCTTC.

There are a few counts of this clonotype. V and J are TRBV19 and TRBJ1-2; D uncertain. CDR3 length equals 14 residues. Trimming shortened V by 0 bases and J by 4 bases, and 9 bases separated the two germline ends. Germline CDR1 reads LNHDA; CDR2 reads SQIVND (reference sequence). CDR3: CASSIELHTYGYTF. Written as DNA, the CDR3 is TGTGCCAGTAGTATAGAGTTGCACACCTATGGCTACACCTTC.

The chain recombines TRBV10-3 with TRBJ1-5; D ambiguous. V shed 4 bases and J shed 8 bases, with 15 bases lying between them. This CDR3 comprises 14 residues. From germline, CDR1 is ENHRY and CDR2 SYGVKD. The CDR3 sequence is CAISGGPRVEPQHF. CDR3 nucleotides: TGTGCCATCAGTGGAGGGCCGCGGGTTGAGCCCCAGCATTTT.

The J gene is TRBJ2-7, the V gene TRBV20-1; D may be TRBD1 or TRBD2 (5 bases each). With 0 bases removed from V and 3 bases from J, the gap between germline ends came to 12 bases. CDR1 is DFQATT and CDR2 is SNEGSKA in the germline V gene (reference sequence). The CDR3 consists of 14 residues. The CDR3, as DNA: TGCAGTGCTAGAGAGCCCGGGGCCGACTACGAGCAGTACTTC. It encodes CSAREPGADYEQYF.

Comment on this clonotype: One base away lies a much larger clone, so this may be a sequencing read error. The chain joins TRBV2 to TRBJ1-3; the D gene is possibly TRBD1 (5 bases). This CDR3 spans 13 amino acids. Germline assignment: CDR1 SNHLY and CDR2 FYNNEI. V dropped 9 bases and J dropped 0 bases, with 9 bases sitting between them. CDR3 nucleotide sequence: TGTGCCAGGGTGACAGACTCTGGAAACACCATATATTTT. This codes for CARVTDSGNTIYF.

This clonotype has only a few counts. The rearrangement links TRBV19 to TRBJ2-4; maybe TRBD2 (5 bases). V was trimmed by 5 bases and J by 15 bases, leaving 14 bases between them. Germline CDR1 LNHDA, CDR2 SQIVND (reference sequence). CDR3 length: 11 residues. CDR3 sequence: CASSGGPWVYF. The CDR3 DNA reads TGTGCCAGTAGTGGCGGGCCGTGGGTGTACTTC.

This clonotype has a count of ten or more. The chain couples TRBV5-5 to TRBJ1-1; D not certain. The V gene's germline CDR1 is SGHKS and CDR2 YYEKEE (reference sequence). The CDR3 runs 13 residues. The V end lost 0 bases, the J end lost 5 bases, and 8 bases lay between the germline ends. Written as DNA, the CDR3 is TGTGCCAGCAGCTTGGAAGAGGGTACTGAAGCTTTCTTT. Its translation: CASSLEEGTEAFF.

In this sample, this clonotype turned up many times. V and J are TRBV5-1 and TRBJ1-5; D unresolved. The CDR3 has 13 residues. Trimming removed 4 bases from V and 4 bases from J, with 9 bases in between. Germline V CDR1 and CDR2: SGHRS, YFSETQ. CDR3 sequence: CASSPEINQPQHF. For the CDR3, the DNA is TGCGCCAGCAGCCCGGAGATTAATCAGCCCCAGCATTTT.

This clonotype was counted ten times or more. The chain is built from TRBV7-9 and TRBJ1-4; D is ambiguous. In germline, CDR1 is SEHNR, CDR2 FQNEAQ (reference sequence). V was clipped by 7 bases and J by 3 bases, with 9 bases between them. This CDR3 is built from 13 residues. Here the CDR3 reads CASKSQPNEKLFF. CDR3 bases: TGTGCCAGCAAGTCCCAGCCTAATGAAAAACTGTTTTTT.

In its sample, this clonotype was seen many times. This chain uses TRBV7-9 with TRBJ1-3; 7 nucleotides line up with TRBD1. The CDR3 contains 16 residues. Germline-derived CDR1 and CDR2 are SEHNR and FQNEAQ (reference sequence). Losses at the gene ends were 3 bases for V and 0 bases for J; bases not matched to a gene: 5. CDR3 coding DNA: TGTGCCAGCAGCTTCACAGGGGATTCCTCTGGAAACACCATATATTTT. It encodes CASSFTGDSSGNTIYF. The full variable domain, rest sourced from reference TRBV7-9 and TRBJ1-3, is DTGVSQNPRHKITKRGQNVTFRCDPISEHNRLYWYRQTLGQGPEFLTYFQNEAQLEKSRLLSDRFSAERPKGSFSTLEIQRTEQGDSAMYLCASSFTGDSSGNTIYFGEGSWLTVV.

V gene TRBV9 combines with J gene TRBJ2-7, with a possible D match to TRBD2 (6 bases). The V gene lost 0 bases and the J gene lost 4 bases, with 14 bases spanning the gap. Germline assignment: CDR1 SGDLS and CDR2 YYNGEE. This CDR3 is 15 amino acids long. The CDR3 loop reads CASSVAEGPGYEQYF. CDR3 DNA: TGTGCCAGCAGCGTAGCGGAGGGGCCCGGTTACGAGCAGTACTTC.

There are a few counts of this clonotype. V usage is TRBV28 and J usage is TRBJ2-7, with a possible D match to TRBD1 (6 bases). CDR3 size: 13 residues. CDR1 MDHEN and CDR2 SYDVKM come from the germline V gene. The V end was cut by 7 bases, the J end by 0 bases, with 10 bases between. CDR3 protein: CASNRGISYEQYF. CDR3 nucleotide sequence: TGTGCCAGCAATAGGGGGATCTCCTACGAGCAGTACTTC.

There are a few counts of this clonotype. CDR3 protein: CASSPGQGSDTQYF. The CDR3 nucleotides are TGTGCCAGCTCACCTGGACAGGGTTCAGATACGCAGTATTTT. The gene calls are TRBV18 and TRBJ2-3; TRBD1 matches at 8 bases. CDR1 KGHSH and CDR2 LQKENI come from the germline V gene. The ends lost 3 bases at V and 4 bases at J; junction bases unmatched: 3. The CDR3 has 14 residues.

This clonotype was counted at least ten times. This chain links TRBV18 with TRBJ1-1; unclear D gene. The CDR3 sequence is 14 residues long. From germline, CDR1 is KGHSH and CDR2 LQKENI. The V gene lost 8 bases and the J gene lost 1 base, with 14 bases spanning the gap. The CDR3 loop reads CASSPGRGNTEAFF. Written as DNA, the CDR3 is TGTGCCAGCAGCCCCGGCCGTGGGAACACTGAAGCTTTCTTT. Based on the CDR3 plus reference TRBV18 and TRBJ1-1, the full variable domain is NAGVMQNPRHLVRRRGQEARLRCSPMKGHSHVYWYRQLPEEGLKFMVYLQKENIIDESGMPKERFSAEFPKEGPSILRIQQVVRGDSAAYFCASSPGRGNTEAFFGQGTRLTVV.

This clonotype was recorded only once. This chain links TRBV5-5 with TRBJ1-6; TRBD1 aligns across 7 bases. The V segment lost 0 bases and the J segment 10 bases; nucleotides outside the gene matches: 7. The germline gives CDR1 SGHKS, CDR2 YYEKEE (reference sequence). CDR3 length: 15 amino acids. The CDR3 DNA sequence: TGTGCCAGCAGCTTGGAGACAGGGTGGCTCTCACCCCTCCACTTT. Residues: CASSLETGWLSPLHF.

This clonotype showed up many times. This sequence joins TRBV7-8 and TRBJ2-7, with 7 bases identical to TRBD1. The V segment lost 5 bases and the J segment 6 bases; nucleotides outside the gene matches: 7. The V gene's germline CDR1 is SGHVS and CDR2 FQNEAQ. The CDR3 contains 13 residues. The CDR3 DNA is TGTGCCAGCAGCCATAGACAGGGTCCCGAGCAGTACTTC. Protein sequence: CASSHRQGPEQYF. The full variable domain, with the rest looked up from reference TRBV7-8 and TRBJ2-7, is GAGVSQSPRYKVAKRGQDVALRCDPISGHVSLFWYQQALGQGPEFLTYFQNEAQLDKSGLPSDRFFAERPEGSVSTLKIQRTQQEDSAVYLCASSHRQGPEQYFGPGTRLTVT.